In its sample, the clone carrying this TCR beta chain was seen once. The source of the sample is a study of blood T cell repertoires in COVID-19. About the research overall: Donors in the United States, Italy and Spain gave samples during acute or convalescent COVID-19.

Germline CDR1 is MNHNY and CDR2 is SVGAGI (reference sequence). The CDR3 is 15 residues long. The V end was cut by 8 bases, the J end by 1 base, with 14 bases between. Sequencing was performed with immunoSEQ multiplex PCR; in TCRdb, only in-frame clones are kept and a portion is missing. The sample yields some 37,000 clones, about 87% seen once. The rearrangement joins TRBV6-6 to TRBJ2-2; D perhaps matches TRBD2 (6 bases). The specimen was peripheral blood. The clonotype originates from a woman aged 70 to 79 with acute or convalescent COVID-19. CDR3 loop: CASRPGLLNTGELFF. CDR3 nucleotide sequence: TGTGCCAGCCGACCGGGACTGTTGAACACCGGGGAGCTGTTTTTT.